One sample yielded the 5 T cell receptor beta chains listed below, sequenced in a study of shared clonotypes between healthy human individuals. Sequenced by immunoSEQ multiplex PCR; TCRdb stores in-frame clones only, minus some. Counted here are roughly 2.5 million clones, roughly nine tenths occurring once; the ten biggest clones make up more than 0.12%. Specimen: naive CD4+ T cells sorted from blood. Subset described: CD45RA+ positively selected. Receptors originate from a man between 18 and 29 years old in good health.

The chain carries TRBV5-6 and TRBJ1-4; 10 bases are shared with TRBD1. The CDR3 extends over 16 amino acids. Per germline, CDR1 SGHDT and CDR2 YYEEEE. With 4 bases clipped from V and 7 bases from J, the junction kept 10 bases outside the gene matches. The CDR3 DNA sequence: TGTGCCAGCAGCGGAAGACAGGGGGCGGTAGGTGAAAAACTGTTTTTT. Amino acid sequence: CASSGRQGAVGEKLFF.

The rearrangement links TRBV6-1 to TRBJ2-3; D call uncertain. The CDR3 sequence is 14 residues long. V gave up 5 bases and J gave up 0 bases, with 9 bases separating them. Germline V lookup: CDR1 MNHNS, CDR2 SASEGT. CDR3 DNA: TGTGCCAGCAGTCTACAACCTAGCACAGATACGCAGTATTTT. Translated, it gives CASSLQPSTDTQYF.

The V call is TRBV6-6, the J call TRBJ1-5, with D tentatively TRBD1 (5 bases). Trimming stripped 2 bases from V and 2 bases from J, with 10 bases between. The CDR3 loop spans 15 amino acids. Germline V gene sequence: CDR1 MNHNY, CDR2 SVGAGI (reference sequence). The CDR3 DNA reads as TGTGCCAGCAGTTACAGCAGGGTAGGCAATCAGCCCCAGCATTTT. Its protein is CASSYSRVGNQPQHF.

The CDR3 region has the DNA TGTGCCACCAGCAAAGGACTAGTCGGGGGGGCCAAAAACATTCAGTACTTC. Amino acid sequence: CATSKGLVGGAKNIQYF. This chain uses TRBV15 with TRBJ2-4, with TRBD2 identical over 7 bases. Trimming cost V 4 bases and J 1 base; bases outside gene matches: 10. Germline lookup yields CDR1 LNHNV and CDR2 YYDKDF (reference sequence). The CDR3 loop spans 17 amino acids.

This clone came up once. This sample includes further DNA sequences coding for the same CDR3. The rearrangement links TRBV5-1 to TRBJ2-5; 8 bases agree with TRBD1. The J segment lost 5 bases and the V segment lost 0 bases, leaving 9 bases of the junction unmatched. The germline V gene has CDR1 SGHRS and CDR2 YFSETQ. This CDR3 region has 16 residues. The CDR3 protein is CASSLAPTGEGETQYF. The DNA for the CDR3 is TGCGCCAGCAGCTTGGCACCGACAGGGGAAGGCGAGACCCAGTACTTC.